This TCR beta chain was obtained from a study of CD8 T cells in Susac syndrome. Germline V gives CDR1 GTSNPN, CDR2 SVGIG (reference sequence). V trimming: 6 bases; J trimming: 5 bases; junction bases outside the gene matches: 10. There are 13 residues in the CDR3. This clonotype was seen just once. An amount of RNA that ranged from roughly 0.5 to 1 ug was reverse transcribed with random hexamers. TCRdb independently ran MiXCR on the immunoSEQ multiplex PCR reads; one entry per CDR3 protein. The table records 200,000 or so distinct CDR3 sequences, roughly 96% of them present only once. Sequencing input: CD4+ T cells from PBMCs. This receptor was identified in a human donor with multiple sclerosis. This sequence joins TRBV30 and TRBJ2-7; 7 positions match TRBD1. The DNA of the CDR3 is TGTGCCTGCCTGGACAGGCCCCCCAACGAGCAGTACTTC. As protein: CACLDRPPNEQYF.